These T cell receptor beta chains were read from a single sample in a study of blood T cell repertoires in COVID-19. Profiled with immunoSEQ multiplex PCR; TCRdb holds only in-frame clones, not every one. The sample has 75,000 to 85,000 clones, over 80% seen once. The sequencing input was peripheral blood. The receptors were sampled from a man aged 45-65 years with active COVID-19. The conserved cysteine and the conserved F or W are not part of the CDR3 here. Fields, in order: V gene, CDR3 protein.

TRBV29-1,SVDRGRETQY
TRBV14,ASSLQGIGSPLH
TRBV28,ATILDRVRVGQPQH
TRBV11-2,ASSSWAQGPLVNYGYT
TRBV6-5,ASTGTGAPSEKLF
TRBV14,ASSQGTTEAF
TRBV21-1,ASSKEMSPGGDSYNSPLH
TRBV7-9,ASSLVAPLNEQF
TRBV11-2,ASRRVGRNTGELF
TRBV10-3,ATGTRLEEQF
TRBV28,ASSPQGTVQPQH
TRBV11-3,ASSLTGKKVVGVLHYGYT
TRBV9,ASSVAPLQETQY
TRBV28,ASSRTNNYGYT
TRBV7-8,ASSSQGGPTRLTDTQY
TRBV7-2,ASSLAGRITDTQY
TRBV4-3,ASSQDPPAYNEQF
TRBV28,ASSSEATGAYEYGYT
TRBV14,ASNIAGEQF
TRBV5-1,ASSLGQGGNSPLH
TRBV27,ASSLVQGAGKNGYT
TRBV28,ASRTPNRGETQY
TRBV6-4,ASSDPSGGRVEKLF
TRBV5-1,ASSSGLAGGPYEQY
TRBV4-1,ASSQALAGGSGELF
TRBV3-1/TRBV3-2,ARIYMGAYGYT
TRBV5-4,ASSLEAGQPQH
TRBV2,ASMATSGETQY
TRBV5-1,ASSSTGTGTEAF
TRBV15,ATSTRTGMNTGELF
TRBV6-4,ASSPDGTGEKLF
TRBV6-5,ASSSGTGGWTEAF
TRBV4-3,ASSKTNEQF
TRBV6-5,ATGELAGSTDTQY
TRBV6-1,ASRERTGVRVGTEAF